A single sample gave rise to the 25 T cell receptor beta chains below, sequenced in a study of T cells after yellow fever vaccination. TCRdb called the 5' RACE reads again in MiXCR, with one record for every CDR3 protein. The table records under 150,000 distinct CDR3 sequences, more than 6% of them present only once. The sample was CD4+ T cells sorted from PBMCs, taken 5 days after the yellow fever booster vaccination. The receptors stem from a young man who received the YFV17D yellow fever vaccine.

CDR3 in amino acids: CSVRRSGYTF. The DNA for the CDR3 is TGCAGCGTTCGTCGGAGTGGCTACACCTTC. This chain connects TRBV29-1 to TRBJ1-2, with D unresolved. Germline values: CDR1 SQVTM, CDR2 ANQGSEA. V was shortened by 5 bases and J by 7 bases, with 8 bases between the two germline ends. This CDR3 has 10 residues.

The V call is TRBV5-8, the J call TRBJ2-6, with D perhaps TRBD2 (6 bases). The CDR3 sequence is 17 residues long. Trimming shortened V by 0 bases and J by 0 bases, and 10 bases separated the two germline ends. The germline CDR1 and CDR2 sequences are SGHTS and YDEGEE. In DNA, the CDR3 is TGTGCCAGCAGCTTGGGGGGGGACCTCTCTGGGGCCAACGTCCTGACTTTC. Its protein is CASSLGGDLSGANVLTF.

This clonotype was observed at least ten times. This chain joins TRBV20-1 and TRBJ2-7; 7 bases agree with TRBD2. The V gene's germline CDR1 is DFQATT and CDR2 SNEGSKA (reference sequence). Losses at the gene ends were 4 bases for V and 7 bases for J; bases not matched to a gene: 13. This CDR3 spans 14 amino acids. Written as DNA, the CDR3 is TGCAGTGCTACTCTCGGGGGGAGAGCTAGGGAGCAGTACTTC. This codes for CSATLGGRAREQYF.

In its sample, this clonotype was seen many times. The gene calls are TRBV20-1 and TRBJ1-2, with TRBD1 matching 9 bases. The CDR3 sequence is 12 residues long. Germline loops: CDR1 DFQATT, CDR2 SNEGSKA (reference sequence). The V and J ends lost 5 bases and 8 bases, in that order; junction bases with no gene match: 6. In DNA form, the CDR3 reads TGCAGTGCTGGCGGGACAGGGTTCGGCTACACCTTC. Its protein is CSAGGTGFGYTF.

This clonotype was detected many times. The chain has TRBV12-3 or TRBV12-4 and TRBJ2-7; the match to TRBD2 covers 14 bases. The CDR3 has 16 amino acids. V shed 9 bases, J shed 7 bases, and the junction held 14 bases outside the gene matches. In DNA, the CDR3 is TGTGCCAGTAAACCTGGGACTAGCGGGAGCACGGAAGAGCAGTACTTC. It specifies CASKPGTSGSTEEQYF.

This clonotype was detected many times. The V and J genes are TRBV15 and TRBJ2-2, with 9 positions matching TRBD2. The V and J ends lost 8 bases and 4 bases, in that order; junction bases with no gene match: 5. The CDR3 runs to 14 residues. CDR1 is LNHNV and CDR2 is YYDKDF in the germline V gene (reference sequence). The CDR3 sequence: CATSPGLATGELFF. CDR3 nucleotide sequence: TGTGCCACCTCTCCGGGACTAGCCACCGGGGAGCTGTTTTTT.

This clonotype was observed at least ten times. The chain employs TRBV29-1 and TRBJ2-3; 12 bases line up with TRBD2. The length of the CDR3 is 13 residues. V trimming: 7 bases; J trimming: 4 bases; junction bases outside the gene matches: 3. Germline loops: CDR1 SQVTM, CDR2 ANQGSEA. The CDR3 nucleotides are TGCAGCGCTAGCGGGAGGGCCGCAGATACGCAGTATTTT. It is translated as CSASGRAADTQYF.

There are many counts of this clonotype. The CDR3 spells CASSPLTSVTDTQYF. CDR3 in DNA: TGTGCCAGCAGCCCACTGACTAGCGTCACAGATACGCAGTATTTT. This chain links TRBV5-5 with TRBJ2-3; the match to TRBD2 covers 8 bases. The CDR3 consists of 15 residues. CDR1 is SGHKS and CDR2 is YYEKEE in the germline V gene (reference sequence). The V segment lost 4 bases and the J segment 2 bases; nucleotides outside the gene matches: 6.

In regard to this clonotype: This may arise from a read error, as a much more abundant clone is one base away. The rearrangement joins TRBV9 to TRBJ2-5; 7 bases are a match to TRBD2. This CDR3 is built from 14 residues. Per germline, CDR1 SGDLS and CDR2 YYNGEE. CDR3 amino acids: CAGSPLSGGETQYF. CDR3 DNA: TGTGCCGGCAGCCCTCTGTCCGGGGGGGAGACCCAGTACTTC.

In its sample, this clonotype was seen many times. The V and J genes are TRBV7-2 and TRBJ2-1; perhaps TRBD1 as D (6 bases). This CDR3 contains 15 residues. CDR1 SGHTA and CDR2 FQGNSA come from the germline V gene. Trimming removed 2 bases at V and 2 bases at J, with 10 bases between. The CDR3 sequence: CASSLLGAPYNEQFF. CDR3 sequence (DNA): TGTGCCAGCAGCTTATTGGGGGCCCCCTACAATGAGCAGTTCTTC.

In its sample, this clonotype was seen a few times. This rearrangement joins TRBV5-4 to TRBJ2-1; 8 bases align to TRBD1. Trimming cost V 1 base and J 6 bases; bases outside gene matches: 6. The CDR3 runs to 15 residues. Germline CDR1 and CDR2: SGHNT and YYREEE (reference sequence). CDR3 nucleotide sequence: TGTGCCAGCAGCTTGTTGCCAGGGGGCGGCAATGAGCAGTTCTTC. Translating it yields CASSLLPGGGNEQFF.

This clonotype was counted at least ten times. This CDR3 reads CASSAQTLETQYF. DNA for the CDR3: TGTGCCAGCAGCGCCCAAACTCTAGAGACCCAGTACTTC. This chain joins TRBV7-2 and TRBJ2-5; D not resolved. The germline V gene has CDR1 SGHTA and CDR2 FQGNSA. Trimming stripped 5 bases from V and 4 bases from J, with 11 bases between. The CDR3 length is 13 residues.

The chain carries TRBV18 and TRBJ1-6; 8 bases match TRBD1. V shed 2 bases and J 10 bases; nucleotides not matched to a gene: 7. In germline, CDR1 is KGHSH, CDR2 LQKENI. This CDR3 region has 15 residues. CDR3 in DNA: TGTGCCAGCTCACCAAGGACAGGGAAGGAGTCACCCCTCCACTTT. Amino acid sequence: CASSPRTGKESPLHF.

The sample holds many counts of this clonotype. This sequence joins TRBV24-1 and TRBJ2-7; 8 nucleotides match TRBD2. This CDR3 is 13 amino acids long. Germline assignment: CDR1 KGHDR and CDR2 SFDVKD. After removal of 4 bases from V and 6 bases from J, the junction contained 4 bases not matched to a gene. CDR3 DNA: TGTGCCACCAGTGAAATCCGGGGGGGCGAGCAGTACTTC. Its translation is CATSEIRGGEQYF.

The table lists this clonotype with many counts. The J gene is TRBJ2-2, the V gene TRBV5-1, with a possible D match to TRBD2 (5 bases). CDR1 SGHRS and CDR2 YFSETQ come from the germline V gene. V was trimmed by 0 bases and J by 5 bases, leaving 11 bases between them. This CDR3 has 15 amino acids. The CDR3 loop is CASSLGSGGTGELFF. For the CDR3, the DNA is TGCGCCAGCAGCTTGGGCTCAGGCGGGACCGGGGAGCTGTTTTTT.

This clonotype was picked up many times. V is TRBV3-1 and J is TRBJ2-5; 10 bases align to TRBD2. The ends lost 4 bases at V and 7 bases at J; junction bases unmatched: 9. This CDR3 comprises 15 residues. Germline CDR1 LGHDT, CDR2 YNNKEL (reference sequence). The DNA for the CDR3 is TGTGCCAGCAGCCCACGGACTAGCGGTTCGCGGACCCAGTACTTC. It codes for CASSPRTSGSRTQYF.

The genes are TRBV18 and TRBJ2-1; weak D call: TRBD1 (6 bases). Per germline, CDR1 KGHSH and CDR2 LQKENI. The CDR3 has 15 residues. Trimming pared 3 bases from V and 2 bases from J, leaving 11 bases between. CDR3: CASSPSKGAYNEQFF. CDR3 DNA sequence: TGTGCCAGCTCACCGTCGAAGGGGGCCTACAATGAGCAGTTCTTC. The complete variable domain, with remaining parts taken from reference TRBV18 and TRBJ2-1, reads NAGVMQNPRHLVRRRGQEARLRCSPMKGHSHVYWYRQLPEEGLKFMVYLQKENIIDESGMPKERFSAEFPKEGPSILRIQQVVRGDSAAYFCASSPSKGAYNEQFFGPGTRLTVL.

This clonotype appeared many times. V is TRBV10-3 and J is TRBJ1-5; D is undetermined. The CDR3 runs to 14 residues. Germline loops: CDR1 ENHRY, CDR2 SYGVKD. Trimming removed 0 bases from V and 7 bases from J, with 10 bases in between. The CDR3 bases are TGTGCCATCAGTGAGTCTGGGCGAAACCAGCCCCAGCATTTT. Its translation: CAISESGRNQPQHF.

This clonotype was observed at least ten times. An end of the junction differs from the germline gene, which may be a read error. V usage is TRBV12-3 or TRBV12-4 and J usage is TRBJ2-1; 7 nucleotides agree with TRBD2. The length of the CDR3 is 12 residues. The CDR3 nucleotides read TGTGCCAGCAGATTAGACGCGGGACTACCCGTATTC. Its protein is CASRLDAGLPVF.

This chain joins TRBV12-3 or TRBV12-4 and TRBJ2-7; no clear D gene. This CDR3 has 13 residues. The V and J ends lost 5 bases and 6 bases respectively, with 14 bases between them. The CDR3 DNA is TGTGCCAGCAGTCCACGCGGAGCTGGCGAGCAGTACTTC. It specifies CASSPRGAGEQYF.

V gene TRBV6-2 or TRBV6-3 combines with J gene TRBJ1-1, with D possibly being TRBD1 (5 bases). The CDR3 spans 14 residues. The V and J ends lost 7 bases and 5 bases respectively, with 17 bases between them. Germline loops: CDR1 MNHEY, CDR2 SVGEGT. The CDR3 protein is CASTQGVRKTEAFF. For the CDR3, the DNA is TGTGCCAGCACCCAAGGGGTGCGGAAGACTGAAGCTTTCTTT.

This clonotype was detected ten times or more. The rearrangement uses TRBV20-1 and TRBJ2-7; 10 positions agree with TRBD1. The germline V gene encodes CDR1 DFQATT and CDR2 SNEGSKA (reference sequence). The V segment lost 6 bases and the J segment 5 bases; nucleotides outside the gene matches: 13. The CDR3 loop spans 15 amino acids. Here the CDR3 reads CSAGDPGQGLNEQYF. The CDR3 DNA follows: TGCAGTGCCGGTGACCCGGGACAGGGGTTAAACGAGCAGTACTTC.

This clonotype was found a few times. The chain recombines TRBV7-6 with TRBJ2-2, with TRBD2 matching over 10 bases. Looked up from germline, CDR1 is SGHVS and CDR2 is FNYEAQ. V was clipped by 0 bases and J by 6 bases; unmatched bases: 13. This CDR3 has 19 amino acids. In DNA form, the CDR3 reads TGTGCCAGCAGCTTAGCAAGGCTAGCGGGAGACCCAAATTCCGGGGAGCTGTTTTTT. It yields the protein CASSLARLAGDPNSGELFF.

This clonotype has ten or more counts. The rearrangement joins TRBV5-1 to TRBJ2-1; 15 bases fit TRBD2. Trimming took 4 bases from V and 3 from J; bases not matched to a gene: 11. This CDR3 region has 19 residues. Germline assignment: CDR1 SGHRS and CDR2 YFSETQ. The DNA of the CDR3 is TGCGCCAGCAGCCCGGTGTGGACTAGCGGGAGGGGCCGCTACAATGAGCAGTTCTTC. Translation: CASSPVWTSGRGRYNEQFF.

This clonotype came up a few times. The rearrangement uses TRBV7-2 and TRBJ2-7; the D gene is possibly TRBD2 (6 bases). The CDR3 length is 12 residues. In germline, CDR1 is SGHTA, CDR2 FQGNSA. Trimming took off 3 bases at V and 6 bases at J, with 9 bases between the two ends. The CDR3 protein is CASSFGGLEQYF. In DNA, the CDR3 is TGTGCCAGCAGCTTCGGAGGGCTCGAGCAGTACTTC. The full variable domain, its missing parts supplied by reference TRBV7-2 and TRBJ2-7, is GAGVSQSPSNKVTEKGKDVELRCDPISGHTALYWYRQSLGQGLEFLIYFQGNSAPDKSGLPSDRFSAERTGGSVSTLTIQRTQQEDSAVYLCASSFGGLEQYFGPGTRLTVT.